One sample yielded the 3 T cell receptor beta chains listed below, sequenced in a study of cytomegalovirus exposure and HLA in healthy donors. In the PCR, 60 Vbeta and 13 Jbeta primers were used. Clones were sequenced by immunoSEQ multiplex PCR, and TCRdb holds only the in-frame ones, with some missing. The table records roughly 100,000 clones, approximately 72% of them present only once. The sample taken for sequencing was PBMCs. The receptors shown here come from a man aged 25 to 45 in good health and CMV-seronegative.

The chain employs TRBV5-1 and TRBJ2-2; D ambiguous. CDR1 is SGHRS and CDR2 is YFSETQ in the germline V gene. CDR3 length: 15 amino acids. Deletions cut 0 bases from V and 6 bases from J, with 12 bases between. The CDR3 protein is CASSLDAEVAGELFF. CDR3 DNA sequence: TGCGCCAGCAGCTTGGACGCCGAGGTCGCCGGGGAGCTGTTTTTT.

In DNA, the CDR3 is TGTGCCAGCAGCCTGGGAGGACAGGGGGCTCAGCCCCAGCATTTT. Amino acids: CASSLGGQGAQPQHF. V gene TRBV7-9 combines with J gene TRBJ1-5; 11 bases fit TRBD1. The CDR3 is 15 residues long. V trimming: 5 bases; J trimming: 6 bases; junction bases outside the gene matches: 6. CDR1 is SEHNR and CDR2 is FQNEAQ in the germline V gene (reference sequence).

This clone was counted between two and nine times. The chain is built from TRBV16 and TRBJ2-1; 11 bases line up with TRBD2. The CDR3 has 16 amino acids. Germline CDR1 reads KGHSY; CDR2 reads FQNENV. J gave up 4 bases and V 2 bases, and 4 bases lay outside the gene matches. The CDR3 sequence: CASSQGGLADYNEQFF. Here the CDR3 DNA reads TGTGCCAGCAGCCAAGGGGGACTAGCGGATTACAATGAGCAGTTCTTC.